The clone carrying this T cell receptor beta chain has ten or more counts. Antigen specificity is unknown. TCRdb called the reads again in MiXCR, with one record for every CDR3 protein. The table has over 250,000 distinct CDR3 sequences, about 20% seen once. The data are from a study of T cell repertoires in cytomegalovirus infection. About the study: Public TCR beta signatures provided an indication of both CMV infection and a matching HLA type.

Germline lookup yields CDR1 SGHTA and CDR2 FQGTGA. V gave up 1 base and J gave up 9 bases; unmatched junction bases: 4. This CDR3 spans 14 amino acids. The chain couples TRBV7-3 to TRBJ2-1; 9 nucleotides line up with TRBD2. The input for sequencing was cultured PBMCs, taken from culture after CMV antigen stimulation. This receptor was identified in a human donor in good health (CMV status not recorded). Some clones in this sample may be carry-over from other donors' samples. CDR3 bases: TGTGCCAGCAGCTTAAGGCGGGAGGGTAGTGAGCAGTTCTTC. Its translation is CASSLRREGSEQFF.